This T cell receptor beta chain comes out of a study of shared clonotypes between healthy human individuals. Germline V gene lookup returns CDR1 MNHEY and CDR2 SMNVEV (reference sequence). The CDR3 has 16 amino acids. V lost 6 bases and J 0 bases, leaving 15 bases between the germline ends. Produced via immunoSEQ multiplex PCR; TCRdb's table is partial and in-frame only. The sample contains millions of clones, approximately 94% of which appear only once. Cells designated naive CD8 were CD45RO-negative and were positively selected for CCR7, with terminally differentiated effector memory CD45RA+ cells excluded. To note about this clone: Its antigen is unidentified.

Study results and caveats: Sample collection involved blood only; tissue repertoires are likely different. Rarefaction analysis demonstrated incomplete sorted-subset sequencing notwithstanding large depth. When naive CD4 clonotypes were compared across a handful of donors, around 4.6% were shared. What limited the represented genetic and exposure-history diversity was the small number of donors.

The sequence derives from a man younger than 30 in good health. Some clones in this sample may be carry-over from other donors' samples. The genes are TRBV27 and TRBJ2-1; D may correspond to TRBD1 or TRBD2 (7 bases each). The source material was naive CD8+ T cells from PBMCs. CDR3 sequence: CASSRGRARSYNEQFF. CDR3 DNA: TGTGCCAGCAGCAGGGGGAGGGCCCGCTCCTACAATGAGCAGTTCTTC.